This TCR beta chain was found in a study of neurological immune-mediated disorders. Findings of the study overall: None of the CDR3 amino acid sequences of expanded clones recurred across subjects, suggesting private repertoires in all groups.

The ends were cut back, 1 base at V and 12 bases at J, with 25 bases in the middle. Germline V gene sequence: CDR1 SGHTA, CDR2 FQGNSA. The CDR3 sequence is 16 residues long. TCRdb re-analysed the 5' RACE reads in MiXCR, keeping a single row per CDR3 protein. Among 90,000 to 150,000 distinct CDR3 sequences listed, more than 2.5% were seen once. Many counts were recorded for this clonotype. The antigen is unknown. Sequencing was done on a sample of PBMCs. This TCR derives from a woman in her 30s with multiple sclerosis. This rearrangement joins TRBV7-2 to TRBJ2-7; possibly TRBD1 for D (6 bases). The CDR3 sequence: CASSLDVSRGRGFGYF. The CDR3 nucleotides read TGTGCCAGCAGCTTAGACGTTTCCAGGGGCAGAGGTTTCGGGTACTTC. The entire variable domain, with the rest obtained from reference TRBV7-2 and TRBJ2-7, is as follows: GAGVSQSPSNKVTEKGKDVELRCDPISGHTALYWYRQSLGQGLEFLIYFQGNSAPDKSGLPSDRFSAERTGGSVSTLTIQRTQQEDSAVYLCASSLDVSRGRGFGYFGPGTRLTVT.